This T cell receptor beta chain was sequenced during a study of identical twins' blood T cells. General study results and limits: Twins reportedly had markedly more similar V usage than unrelated donors, even among out-of-frame TCRbeta clonotypes. Top TCRbeta clonotypes were shared more with twin than unrelated donors.

Concerning this clonotype: The antigen remains unidentified.

TCRdb itself ran the 5' RACE reads through MiXCR, one entry per CDR3 protein. The sample has fewer than 450,000 distinct CDR3 sequences; 28% are singletons. The source is a woman aged 18-49 years in good health. The sample consisted of PBMCs.

CDR3 sequence reads: CASSRSRTATYEQYF. The DNA of the CDR3 is TGTGCCAGCAGCCGATCCCGGACTGCAACCTACGAGCAGTACTTC. The chain uses TRBV3-1 and TRBJ2-7; D may be TRBD2 (5 bases). The CDR3 is made up of 15 amino acids. V was pared by 4 bases and J by 2 bases, with 15 bases between. From germline, CDR1 is LGHDT and CDR2 YNNKEL (reference sequence).